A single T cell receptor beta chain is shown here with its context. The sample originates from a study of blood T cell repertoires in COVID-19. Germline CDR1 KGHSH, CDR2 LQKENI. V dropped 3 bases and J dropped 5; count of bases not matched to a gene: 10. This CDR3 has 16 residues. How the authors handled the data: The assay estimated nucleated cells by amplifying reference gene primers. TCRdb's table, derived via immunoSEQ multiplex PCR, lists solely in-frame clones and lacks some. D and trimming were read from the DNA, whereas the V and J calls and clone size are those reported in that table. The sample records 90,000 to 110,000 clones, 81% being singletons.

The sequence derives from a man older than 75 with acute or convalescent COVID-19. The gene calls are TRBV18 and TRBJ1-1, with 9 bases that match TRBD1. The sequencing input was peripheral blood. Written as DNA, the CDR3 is TGTGCCAGCTCACCGACTTCGACAGGGGGTGTAACTGAAGCTTTCTTT. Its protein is CASSPTSTGGVTEAFF.